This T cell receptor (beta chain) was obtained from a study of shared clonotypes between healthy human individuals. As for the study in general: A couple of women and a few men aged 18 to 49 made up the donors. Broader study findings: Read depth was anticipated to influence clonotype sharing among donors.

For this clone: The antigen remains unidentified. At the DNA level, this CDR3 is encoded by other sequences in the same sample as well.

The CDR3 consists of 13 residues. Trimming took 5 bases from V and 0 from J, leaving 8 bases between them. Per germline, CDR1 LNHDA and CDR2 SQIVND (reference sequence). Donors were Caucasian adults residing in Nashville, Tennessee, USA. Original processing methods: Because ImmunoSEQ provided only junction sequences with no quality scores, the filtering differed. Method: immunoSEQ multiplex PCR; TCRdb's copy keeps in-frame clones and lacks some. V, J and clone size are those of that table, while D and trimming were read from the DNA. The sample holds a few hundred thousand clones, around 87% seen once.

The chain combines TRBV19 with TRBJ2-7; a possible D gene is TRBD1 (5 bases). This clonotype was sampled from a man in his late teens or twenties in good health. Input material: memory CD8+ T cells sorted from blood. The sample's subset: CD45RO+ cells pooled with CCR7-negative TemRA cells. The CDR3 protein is CASSPGFSYEQYF. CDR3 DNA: TGTGCCAGTAGTCCAGGGTTCTCCTACGAGCAGTACTTC. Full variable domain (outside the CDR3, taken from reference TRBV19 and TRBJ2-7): DGGITQSPKYLFRKEGQNVTLSCEQNLNHDAMYWYRQDPGQGLRLIYYSQIVNDFQKGDIAEGYSVSREKKESFPLTVTSAQKNPTAFYLCASSPGFSYEQYFGPGTRLTVT.